These 11 T cell receptor beta chains were all obtained from the same sample, sequenced in a study of cytomegalovirus exposure and HLA in healthy donors. Use of 60 Vbeta and 13 Jbeta primers characterized the PCR. The data were produced by immunoSEQ multiplex PCR, yet TCRdb's version contains in-frame clones alone and is incomplete. This sample has about 130,000 clones, with about 79% found just once. What was sequenced was PBMCs. These receptors were collected from a woman in her 50s in good health and CMV-seronegative.

J is TRBJ2-7 and V is TRBV6-1; tentative D call: TRBD1 (5 bases). CDR1 and CDR2 from the germline V gene are MNHNS and SASEGT. The CDR3 is made up of 12 amino acids. Trimming shortened V by 4 bases and J by 6 bases, and 10 bases separated the two germline ends. The CDR3 bases are TGTGCCAGCAGTGTAACAGGTAGCGAGCAGTACTTC. Protein: CASSVTGSEQYF.

Points on this clone: Germline is not matched at one junction end, which may reflect a read error. The gene calls are TRBV7-9 and TRBJ1-1; a possible D gene is TRBD1 (5 bases). Germline CDR1 is SEHNR and CDR2 is FQNEAQ (reference sequence). The CDR3 totals 14 residues. The CDR3 sequence: CSSSLGGGNTEAFF. For the CDR3, the DNA is TGTTCCAGCAGCTTGGGGGGTGGGAACACTGAAGCTTTCTTT. The variable domain in full, with the rest retrieved from reference TRBV7-9 and TRBJ1-1, is DTGVSQNPRHKITKRGQNVTFRCDPISEHNRLYWYRQTLGQGPEFLTYFQNEAQLEKSRLLSDRFSAERPKGSFSTLEIQRTEQGDSAMYLCSSSLGGGNTEAFFGQGTRLTVV.

The chain combines TRBV10-2 with TRBJ2-7, with TRBD2 identical over 7 bases. The CDR3 length is 14 residues. The J segment lost 4 bases and the V segment lost 7 bases, leaving 10 bases of the junction unmatched. Per the germline V gene, CDR1 is WSHSY and CDR2 is SAAADI. CDR3 region: CASTLAGDSYEQYF. Written as DNA, the CDR3 is TGCGCCAGCACTCTTGCGGGAGATAGTTACGAGCAGTACTTC.

The chain uses TRBV28 and TRBJ1-2; D gene ambiguous. The CDR3 spans 19 residues. V was pared by 5 bases and J by 7 bases, with 32 bases between. The germline gives CDR1 MDHEN, CDR2 SYDVKM. CDR3 bases: TGTGCCAGCAGTCTTAGAAAGACGGGATCCCGCCTGCGTTGGGGTGGCTACACCTTC. It encodes CASSLRKTGSRLRWGGYTF.

The chain links TRBV7-8 to TRBJ2-7; TRBD1 agrees at 9 bases. Germline lookup yields CDR1 SGHVS and CDR2 FQNEAQ. The CDR3 is 14 amino acids. V lost 3 bases and J lost 4; bases outside the gene matches: 4. The CDR3 is CASSLRTGVYEQYF. CDR3 DNA sequence: TGTGCCAGCAGCTTGAGGACAGGGGTTTACGAGCAGTACTTC.

The sample holds one count of this clone. A junction end diverges from the germline sequence, so it may reflect a read error. The sample contains more than one DNA sequence encoding this CDR3. This chain connects TRBV5-4 to TRBJ1-1, with D perhaps TRBD1 (6 bases). This CDR3 contains 15 residues. CDR1 and CDR2 from the germline V gene are SGHNT and YYREEE (reference sequence). The CDR3 coding sequence is TGTGCCAGCAGCGTGCGGACAGACATGAACACTGAAGCCTTCTTT. It yields the protein CASSVRTDMNTEAFF.

This rearrangement joins TRBV4-2 to TRBJ2-5, with D possibly matching TRBD2 (6 bases). Trimming removed 1 base at V and 3 bases at J, with 12 bases between. The CDR3 covers 15 residues. The V gene's germline CDR1 is LGHNA and CDR2 YNFKEQ. CDR3 DNA sequence: TGTGCCAGCAGCCAAGCGGAGACTAGTGAAGAGACCCAGTACTTC. Translating it yields CASSQAETSEETQYF.

This clone turned up a few times. This sequence joins TRBV19 and TRBJ1-1; no clear D gene. Per germline, CDR1 LNHDA and CDR2 SQIVND (reference sequence). V dropped 4 bases and J dropped 5 bases, with 11 bases sitting between them. The CDR3 has 13 residues. The CDR3 here is CASSSQLRTEAFF. The CDR3 DNA reads TGTGCCAGTAGTAGTCAACTTCGGACTGAAGCTTTCTTT.

The J gene is TRBJ2-7, the V gene TRBV7-3; D gene ambiguous. Deletions cut 5 bases from V and 4 bases from J, with 15 bases between. The germline CDR1 and CDR2 sequences are SGHTA and FQGTGA. The CDR3 is 14 amino acids. The CDR3: CASSQSPGSYEQYF. CDR3 nucleotides: TGTGCCAGCAGCCAAAGTCCAGGTAGTTACGAGCAGTACTTC.

The sample holds a few counts of this clone. This rearrangement joins TRBV29-1 to TRBJ2-7; 10 bases match TRBD1. J was trimmed by 5 bases and V by 7 bases; bases with no gene match: 14. There are 15 residues in the CDR3. Germline V gene lookup returns CDR1 SQVTM and CDR2 ANQGSEA. The CDR3 bases are TGCAGCGCTCTCGGTTGGGGGACAGGGGACGACGAGCAGTACTTC. It codes for CSALGWGTGDDEQYF.

The chain uses TRBV6-6 and TRBJ2-7, with D unresolved. The CDR3 is 13 residues long. V lost 7 bases and J 0 bases, leaving 10 bases between the germline ends. CDR1 MNHNY and CDR2 SVGAGI come from the germline V gene (reference sequence). The CDR3 DNA is TGTGCCAGCACCCCTCCCGGCTCCTACGAGCAGTACTTC. Its translation: CASTPPGSYEQYF.